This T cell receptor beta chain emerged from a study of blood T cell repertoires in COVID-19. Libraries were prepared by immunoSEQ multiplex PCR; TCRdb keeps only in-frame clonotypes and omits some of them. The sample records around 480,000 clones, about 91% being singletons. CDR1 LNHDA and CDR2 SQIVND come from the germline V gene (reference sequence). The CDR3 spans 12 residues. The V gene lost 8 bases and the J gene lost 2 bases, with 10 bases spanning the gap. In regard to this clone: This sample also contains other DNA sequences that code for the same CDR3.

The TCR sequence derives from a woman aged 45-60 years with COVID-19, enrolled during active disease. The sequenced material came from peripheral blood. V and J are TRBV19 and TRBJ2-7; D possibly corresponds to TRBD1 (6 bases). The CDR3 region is CASRDTAYEQYF. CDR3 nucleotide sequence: TGTGCCAGTCGGGACACCGCCTACGAGCAGTACTTC.